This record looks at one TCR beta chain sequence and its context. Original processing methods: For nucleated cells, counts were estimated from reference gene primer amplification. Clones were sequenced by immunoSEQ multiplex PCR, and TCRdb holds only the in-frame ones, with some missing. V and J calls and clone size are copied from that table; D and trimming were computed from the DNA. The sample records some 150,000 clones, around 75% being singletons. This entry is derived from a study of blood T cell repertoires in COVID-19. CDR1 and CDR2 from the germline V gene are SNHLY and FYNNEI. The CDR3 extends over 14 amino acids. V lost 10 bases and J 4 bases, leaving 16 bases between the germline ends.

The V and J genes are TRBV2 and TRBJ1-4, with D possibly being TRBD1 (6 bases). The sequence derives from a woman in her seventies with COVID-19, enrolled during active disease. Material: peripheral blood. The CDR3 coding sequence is TGTGCCACCAACAGGGCGGGGGGTAATGAAAAACTGTTTTTT. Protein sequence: CATNRAGGNEKLFF.